This T cell receptor beta chain originates from a study of CD4 T cells in relation to SARS-CoV-2 and coronaviruses (TCRdb year 2021). Study-level background: In the ViraFEST assay, PBMCs were grown with antigen for approximately 9 days, and TCR beta CDR3s were then sequenced to identify antigen-specific clonal expansions. An HIV-1 Nef peptide pool or a culture without peptide was used as the negative reference condition. Using patient-derived lymphoblastoid cell lines, the shared crossreactive spike epitopes were mapped to their HLA restriction. At the level of individual TCR clonotypes, the study evaluated whether memory CD4+ T cells crossreact between the spike proteins of SARS-CoV-2 and those of common cold coronaviruses. The Adaptive Biotechnologies TCR-sequencing kit was used to sequence samples from a few pre-COVID donors and the naive versus memory experiments, while other data came from Illumina-based sequencing. A different TCR-beta assay, based on Illumina, was used to sequence expansion assays from other donors in the study.

What the study reported, not specific to this receptor: Crossreactivity analysis centred on spike protein, so crossreactivity against other viral proteins was not assessed. Crossreactive clones showed significantly weaker SARS-CoV-2-driven expansion than monoreactive clones, consistent with antigenic imprinting. In about 60% of donors, memory CD4+ clonotypes turned up that crossrecognized SARS-CoV-2 and at least one common cold coronavirus spike. Pre-pandemic and post-infection samples were not both contributed by any donor, so tracing of the source of pre-existing responses was limited. The study was limited by small numbers of patients and tested TCRs.

The junction shows trimming of 4 bases on V and 2 bases on J, plus 6 bases between the germline ends. The CDR3 measures 13 amino acids from cysteine to phenylalanine. The sequence is cut down to CDR3 DNA, 39 bases in frame from base 1. Per the germline V gene (reference sequence), GTSNPN is the CDR1 and SVGIG is the CDR2. Preparation of the library involved the immunoSEQ multiplex PCR assay. As for how the authors treated the data: During preprocessing, nonproductive sequences were removed, as were CDR3s that did not start with C, did not end with F or W, or were shorter than 7 amino acids. The MANAFEST web app identified antigen-specific clonotypes based on expansion compared with the reference and other culture wells. A clone counted as positive if significantly expanded in 2 of 3 replicate wells versus the reference culture at FDR below 0.05. Positive clones also required significant expansion versus all other tandem wells and an odds ratio above 5. Pairwise Levenshtein distance, computed with the stringdist R package after three terminal residues were trimmed from each end, was used as the measure of CDR3 homology. Drawn from immuneACCESS, this table holds only the in-frame rearrangements with V and J called that TCRdb kept. Clones are partly lost; checked studies trace under half to an unresolved V gene and leave the rest unexplained. D and trimming were read from the DNA, whereas the V and J calls and clone size are those reported in that table. The sample table contains 20,000 to 25,000 clones; only one count was recorded for over 70% of them. 9% to 15% of the sample belongs to the ten largest clones.

CD4+ T cells from unexposed donors were collected before the COVID-19 pandemic (2011-2018). After more than 9 days of culture, CD4+ T cells were isolated with the EasySep CD4+ T cell isolation kit. Unexposed donor CD4+ T cells were tested for reactivity to SARS-CoV-2 S and N and four common cold coronavirus spike pools, as cell number allowed. Each well received about 2 million PBMCs, cultured in IMDM supplemented with around 4.7% human AB serum and around 9 IU/ml IL-2. Half of the culture medium was replaced with fresh IL-2-containing medium on days 3 and 7. Each peptide culture condition was generally run in triplicate replicate wells. The leukapheresis product used for the unexposed donors was purchased from a commercial source. PBMCs were isolated from leukapheresis product or whole blood by Ficoll-Paque PLUS gradient centrifugation. PBMCs were either cryopreserved at -140°C or used fresh in the expansion assay. The QIAamp Micro DNA Kit was used to extract genomic DNA from the CD4+ T cells.

As to this clone: Its antigen specificity is not known. No much larger clone is present one base from it, and per-base qualities are unavailable.

Sequenced material: CD4+ T cells from PBMCs, cultured in vitro. The sequence joins TRBV30 to TRBJ2-6; the D gene assignment is ambiguous. This clonotype was obtained from a human donor in good health. The DNA is TGTGCCTGGATAGTCCCTGGGGCCAACGTCCTGACTTTC. This is translated as CAWIVPGANVLTF. With all but the CDR3 taken from the reference TRBV30 and TRBJ2-6 genes, the full variable domain is: SQTIHQWPATLVQPVGSPLSLECTVEGTSNPNLYWYRQAAGRGLQLLFYSVGIGQISSEVPQNLSASRPQDRQFILSSKKLLLSDSGFYLCAWIVPGANVLTFGAGSRLTVL.